These 12 T cell receptor beta chains share one sample of origin, sequenced in a study of blood T cell repertoires in COVID-19. Profiled with immunoSEQ multiplex PCR; TCRdb holds only in-frame clones, not every one. The sample lists about 270,000 clones; about 90% were seen once. The sequencing sample was made of peripheral blood. The origin of the receptors is a person between 18 and 30 years old with COVID-19, enrolled during active disease.

The chain combines TRBV6-5 with TRBJ2-5, with a tentative D call TRBD1 (5 bases). V shed 6 bases and J shed 5 bases, with 13 bases lying between them. The CDR3 is 13 residues long. Germline V gene data show CDR1 as MNHEY and CDR2 as SVGAGI. The CDR3 loop reads CASRSRGGETQYF. Here the CDR3 DNA reads TGTGCCAGCAGATCTAGGGGTGGCGAGACCCAGTACTTC.

The chain carries TRBV24-1 and TRBJ2-2; 9 bases map to TRBD1. Germline trimming cut 0 bases from V and 7 bases from J; bases unmatched to any gene: 8. Germline CDR1 KGHDR, CDR2 SFDVKD. The CDR3 runs to 17 residues. CDR3 in amino acids: CATSDLLGTGRIGELFF. The DNA of the CDR3 is TGTGCCACCAGTGATTTGCTTGGGACAGGGAGAATCGGGGAGCTGTTTTTT.

V usage is TRBV19 and J usage is TRBJ1-1; D may be TRBD1 (5 bases). The V end lost 7 bases, the J end lost 0 bases, and 15 bases lay between the germline ends. Germline V gene data show CDR1 as LNHDA and CDR2 as SQIVND (reference sequence). The CDR3 sequence is 15 residues long. CDR3 amino acids: CASTPAGGLNTEAFF. The CDR3 DNA reads as TGTGCCAGTACCCCTGCGGGGGGTTTGAACACTGAAGCTTTCTTT.

This chain uses TRBV9 with TRBJ2-7, with D hard to call. Per the germline V gene, CDR1 is SGDLS and CDR2 is YYNGEE. V lost 0 bases and J 2 bases, leaving 12 bases between the germline ends. This CDR3 comprises 15 residues. CDR3 loop: CASSVGGIETYEQYF. In nucleotides, the CDR3 is TGTGCCAGCAGCGTAGGAGGCATCGAGACCTACGAGCAGTACTTC.

The chain employs TRBV11-2 and TRBJ2-7, with a weak D call TRBD2 (6 bases). This CDR3 is 15 amino acids long. Trimming took 0 bases from V and 1 from J, leaving 10 bases between them. The germline CDR1 and CDR2 sequences are SGHAT and FQNNGV. The CDR3 DNA reads as TGTGCCAGCAGCTTAGATCTAGCGAGATCCTACGAGCAGTACTTC. Translated: CASSLDLARSYEQYF.

The chain recombines TRBV4-1 with TRBJ1-4; D is unresolved. Trimming cost V 1 base and J 2 bases, with 14 bases left between them. This CDR3 contains 17 residues. Germline assignment: CDR1 MGHRA and CDR2 YSYEKL. CDR3 protein: CASSQVYYGRTNEKLFF. The CDR3 DNA reads as TGCGCCAGCAGCCAAGTATACTACGGGAGGACTAATGAAAAACTGTTTTTT.

J is TRBJ1-1 and V is TRBV11-2, with D hard to call. The CDR3 spans 14 residues. Trimming cost V 5 bases and J 4 bases, with 14 bases left between them. Germline CDR1 SGHAT, CDR2 FQNNGV. CDR3 sequence (DNA): TGTGCCAGCAGCCAGACTCGGGAGTTCACTGAAGCTTTCTTT. This sequence encodes CASSQTREFTEAFF.

The chain recombines TRBV29-1 with TRBJ2-7; 11 bases agree with TRBD2. V trimming: 5 bases; J trimming: 2 bases; junction bases outside the gene matches: 2. The CDR3 has 13 residues. Germline V gene sequence: CDR1 SQVTM, CDR2 ANQGSEA. CDR3 residues: CSVSSGRPYEQYF. In nucleotides, the CDR3 is TGCAGCGTTTCTAGCGGGAGGCCCTACGAGCAGTACTTC.

The V gene is TRBV29-1, the J gene TRBJ2-7; the match to TRBD2 covers 11 bases. From germline, CDR1 is SQVTM and CDR2 ANQGSEA. The V and J ends lost 3 bases and 7 bases, in that order; junction bases with no gene match: 5. The CDR3 has 13 amino acids. Written as DNA, the CDR3 is TGCAGCGTTGAGGGACTAGCGGATGAGGAGCAGTACTTC. It is translated as CSVEGLADEEQYF.

The chain couples TRBV13 to TRBJ2-2; perhaps TRBD1 as D (5 bases). This CDR3 spans 14 amino acids. Trimming shortened V by 4 bases and J by 1 base, and 7 bases separated the two germline ends. Germline V gene lookup returns CDR1 PRHDT and CDR2 FYEKMQ (reference sequence). Written as DNA, the CDR3 is TGTGCCAGCAGCTCACAGGAGAACACCGGGGAGCTGTTTTTT. Translation: CASSSQENTGELFF.

The J gene is TRBJ2-1, the V gene TRBV24-1; 12 nucleotides align to TRBD2. Germline lookup yields CDR1 KGHDR and CDR2 SFDVKD. The CDR3 covers 18 residues. With 4 bases clipped from V and 6 bases from J, the junction kept 12 bases outside the gene matches. Here the CDR3 DNA reads TGTGCCACCAGTGAAGGACTAGCGGGGAGGGTGATGGGCAATGAGCAGTTCTTC. It translates to CATSEGLAGRVMGNEQFF.

The chain employs TRBV28 and TRBJ2-7; 9 bases are shared with TRBD1. With 5 bases clipped from V and 6 bases from J, the junction kept 11 bases outside the gene matches. Germline V gene sequence: CDR1 MDHEN, CDR2 SYDVKM. The CDR3 is 15 amino acids. The CDR3 region has the DNA TGTGCCAGCAGTCGGCGGGACAGGGCAAGAAGCGAGCAGTACTTC. As protein: CASSRRDRARSEQYF. The variable domain in full, with the rest retrieved from reference TRBV28 and TRBJ2-7, is DVKVTQSSRYLVKRTGEKVFLECVQDMDHENMFWYRQDPGLGLRLIYFSYDVKMKEKGDIPEGYSVSREKKERFSLILESASTNQTSMYLCASSRRDRARSEQYFGPGTRLTVT.